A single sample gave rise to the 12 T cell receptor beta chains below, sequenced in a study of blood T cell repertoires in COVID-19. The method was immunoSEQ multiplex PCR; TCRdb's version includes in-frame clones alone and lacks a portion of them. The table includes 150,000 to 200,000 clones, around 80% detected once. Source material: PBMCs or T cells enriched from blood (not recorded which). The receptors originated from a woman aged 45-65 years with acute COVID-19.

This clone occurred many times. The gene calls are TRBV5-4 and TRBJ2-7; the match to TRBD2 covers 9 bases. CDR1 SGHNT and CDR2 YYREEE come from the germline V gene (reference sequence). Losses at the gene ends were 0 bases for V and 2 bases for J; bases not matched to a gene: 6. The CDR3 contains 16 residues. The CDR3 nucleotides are TGTGCCAGCAGCTTGGTAAGCGGGGGGCTTACCTACGAGCAGTACGTC. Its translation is CASSLVSGGLTYEQYV.

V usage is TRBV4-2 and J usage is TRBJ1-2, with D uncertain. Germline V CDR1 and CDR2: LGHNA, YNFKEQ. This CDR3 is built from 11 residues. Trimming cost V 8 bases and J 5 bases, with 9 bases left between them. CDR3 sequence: CASFDSYGYTF. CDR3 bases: TGTGCCAGCTTCGACTCTTATGGCTACACCTTC.

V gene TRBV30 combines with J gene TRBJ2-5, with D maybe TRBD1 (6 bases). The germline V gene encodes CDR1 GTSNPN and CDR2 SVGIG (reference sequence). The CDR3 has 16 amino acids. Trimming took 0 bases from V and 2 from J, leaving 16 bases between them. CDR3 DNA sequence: TGTGCCTGGAGTGTCGGGACAAGTTTTTCTCAAGAGACCCAGTACTTC. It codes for CAWSVGTSFSQETQYF.

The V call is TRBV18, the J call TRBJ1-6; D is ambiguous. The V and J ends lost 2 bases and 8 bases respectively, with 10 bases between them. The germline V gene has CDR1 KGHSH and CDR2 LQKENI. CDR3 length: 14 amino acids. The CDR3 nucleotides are TGTGCCAGCTCACCAGGGAACGGGGATTCACCCCTCCACTTT. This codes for CASSPGNGDSPLHF.

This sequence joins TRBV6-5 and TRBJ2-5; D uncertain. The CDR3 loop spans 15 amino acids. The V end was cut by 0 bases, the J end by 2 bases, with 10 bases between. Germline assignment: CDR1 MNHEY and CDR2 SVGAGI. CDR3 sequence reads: CASSYSGFPQETQYF. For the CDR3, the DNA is TGTGCCAGCAGTTACTCCGGGTTCCCTCAAGAGACCCAGTACTTC.

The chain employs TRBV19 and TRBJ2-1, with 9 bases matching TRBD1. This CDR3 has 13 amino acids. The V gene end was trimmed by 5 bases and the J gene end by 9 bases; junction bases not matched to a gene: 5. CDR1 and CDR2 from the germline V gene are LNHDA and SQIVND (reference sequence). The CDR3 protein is CASSGDRVGEQFF. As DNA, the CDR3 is TGTGCCAGTAGTGGGGACAGGGTGGGTGAGCAGTTCTTC.

In nucleotides, the CDR3 is TGTGCCAGCAGAGACCGGGGAACCAAAAACATTCAGTACTTC. This translates into CASRDRGTKNIQYF. The chain is built from TRBV6-1 and TRBJ2-4; D is perhaps TRBD2 (5 bases). Trimming left V 6 bases short and J 2 bases short, with 11 bases between. The CDR3 extends over 14 amino acids. Looked up from germline, CDR1 is MNHNS and CDR2 is SASEGT.

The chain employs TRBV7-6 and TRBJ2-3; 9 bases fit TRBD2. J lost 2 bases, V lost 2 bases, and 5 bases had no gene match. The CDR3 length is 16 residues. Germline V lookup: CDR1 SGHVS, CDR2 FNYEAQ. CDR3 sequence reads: CASSLIAGAYTDTQYF. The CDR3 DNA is TGTGCCAGCAGCTTAATAGCGGGGGCCTACACAGATACGCAGTATTTT.

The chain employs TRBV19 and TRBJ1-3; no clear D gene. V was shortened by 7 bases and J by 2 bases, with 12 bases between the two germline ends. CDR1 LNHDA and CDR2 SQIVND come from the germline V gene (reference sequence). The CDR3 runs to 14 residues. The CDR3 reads CASISSQTGNTIYF. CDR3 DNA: TGTGCCAGTATAAGCTCACAGACTGGAAACACCATATATTTT.

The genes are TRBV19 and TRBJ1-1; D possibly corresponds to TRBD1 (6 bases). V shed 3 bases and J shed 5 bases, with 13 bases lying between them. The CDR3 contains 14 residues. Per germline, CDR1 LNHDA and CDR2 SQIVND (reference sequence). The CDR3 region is CASSIQGRGTEAFF. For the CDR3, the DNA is TGTGCCAGTAGTATTCAGGGGCGCGGAACTGAAGCTTTCTTT.

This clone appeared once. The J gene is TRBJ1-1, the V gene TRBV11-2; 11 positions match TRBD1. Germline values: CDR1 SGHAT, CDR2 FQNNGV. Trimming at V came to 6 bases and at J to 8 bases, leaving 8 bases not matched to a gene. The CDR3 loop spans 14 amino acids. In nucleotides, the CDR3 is TGTGCCAGCAGTTCGGGACAGGGGGTCCGGGAAGCTTTCTTT. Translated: CASSSGQGVREAFF.

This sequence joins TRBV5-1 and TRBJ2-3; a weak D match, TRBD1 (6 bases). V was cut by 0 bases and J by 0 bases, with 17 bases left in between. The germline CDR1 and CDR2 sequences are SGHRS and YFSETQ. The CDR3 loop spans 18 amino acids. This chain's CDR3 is CASSLASTGSPSTDTQYF. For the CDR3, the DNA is TGCGCCAGCAGCTTGGCCTCAACAGGGTCTCCTAGCACAGATACGCAGTATTTT.